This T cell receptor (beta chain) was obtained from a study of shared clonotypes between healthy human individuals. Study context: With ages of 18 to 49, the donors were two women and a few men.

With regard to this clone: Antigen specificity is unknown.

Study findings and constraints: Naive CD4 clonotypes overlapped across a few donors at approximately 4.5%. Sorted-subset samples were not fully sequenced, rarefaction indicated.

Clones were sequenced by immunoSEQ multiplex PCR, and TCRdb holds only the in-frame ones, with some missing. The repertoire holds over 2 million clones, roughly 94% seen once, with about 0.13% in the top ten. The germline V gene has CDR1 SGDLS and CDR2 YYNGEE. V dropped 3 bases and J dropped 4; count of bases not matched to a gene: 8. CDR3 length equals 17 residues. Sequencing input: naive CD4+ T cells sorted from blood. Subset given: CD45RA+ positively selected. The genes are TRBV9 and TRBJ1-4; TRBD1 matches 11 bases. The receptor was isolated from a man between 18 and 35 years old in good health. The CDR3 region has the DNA TGTGCCAGCAGCGCCTGGGACAGGGGGTCAGGTAATGAAAAACTGTTTTTT. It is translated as CASSAWDRGSGNEKLFF. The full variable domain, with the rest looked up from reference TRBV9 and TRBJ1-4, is DSGVTQTPKHLITATGQRVTLRCSPRSGDLSVYWYQQSLDQGLQFLIQYYNGEERAKGNILERFSAQQFPDLHSELNLSSLELGDSALYFCASSAWDRGSGNEKLFFGSGTQLSVL.